Below, 18 T cell receptor beta chains from the same sample are listed, as sequenced in a study of a mutant IDH1 vaccine in newly diagnosed glioma. The data were produced by immunoSEQ multiplex PCR, yet TCRdb's version contains in-frame clones alone and is incomplete. The repertoire includes approximately 100,000 clones, 70% to 90% of them detected once, and less than 0.65% sits in the top ten. The time point was: baseline, week 1 (first vaccination visit). Treatment here: pre-vaccination baseline after standard-of-care therapy. The sample was PBMCs, taken from a glioma patient treated with radiotherapy, temozolomide or both. All receptors derive from a woman aged 50 to 65 with glioma.

The chain recombines TRBV28 with TRBJ2-7; 7 nucleotides match TRBD1. The V gene's germline CDR1 is MDHEN and CDR2 SYDVKM. Trimming removed 5 bases from V and 0 bases from J; junction bases left unmatched: 10. The CDR3 extends over 16 amino acids. The CDR3, as DNA: TGTGCCAGCAGTCCCGGGACAGTGCTGTTCTCCTACGAGCAGTACTTC. This codes for CASSPGTVLFSYEQYF.

The rearrangement joins TRBV7-9 to TRBJ1-2; 11 nucleotides line up with TRBD1. V was clipped by 3 bases and J by 8 bases; unmatched bases: 5. There are 14 residues in the CDR3. Germline-derived CDR1 and CDR2 are SEHNR and FQNEAQ (reference sequence). The CDR3 coding sequence is TGTGCCAGCAGCTTGGGGGGACAGGGGGAAGGCTACACCTTC. This encodes CASSLGGQGEGYTF.

In this sample, this clone turned up a few times. The gene calls are TRBV7-9 and TRBJ1-1; no clear D. The germline CDR1 and CDR2 sequences are SEHNR and FQNEAQ (reference sequence). There are 15 residues in the CDR3. Trimming stripped 6 bases from V and 0 bases from J, with 14 bases between. For the CDR3, the DNA is TGTGCCAGCAGTCAAAAGGTCAGATTGAACACTGAAGCTTTCTTT. Translated: CASSQKVRLNTEAFF.

This rearrangement joins TRBV11-2 to TRBJ2-7; no clear D gene. The CDR3 sequence is 13 residues long. The germline CDR1 and CDR2 sequences are SGHAT and FQNNGV. V shed 4 bases and J shed 4 bases, with 11 bases lying between them. CDR3 in amino acids: CASSSSTQYEQYF. Here the CDR3 DNA reads TGTGCCAGCAGCTCATCGACGCAGTACGAGCAGTACTTC.

The chain carries TRBV19 and TRBJ2-3, with TRBD2 matching over 14 bases. After removal of 4 bases from V and 3 bases from J, the junction contained 6 bases not matched to a gene. The CDR3 sequence is 17 residues long. Germline CDR1 reads LNHDA; CDR2 reads SQIVND (reference sequence). The CDR3 sequence: CASSNRLAGGPTDTQYF. The CDR3 DNA is TGTGCCAGTAGTAATAGACTAGCGGGAGGGCCGACAGATACGCAGTATTTT.

The J gene is TRBJ2-1, the V gene TRBV7-6; the match to TRBD2 covers 14 bases. The germline CDR1 and CDR2 sequences are SGHVS and FNYEAQ. After removal of 5 bases from V and 3 bases from J, the junction contained 9 bases not matched to a gene. The CDR3 spans 18 residues. The CDR3 spells CASSPRTSGRINYNEQFF. The CDR3 DNA sequence: TGTGCCAGCAGCCCGAGGACTAGCGGGAGGATCAACTACAATGAGCAGTTCTTC.

J is TRBJ2-1 and V is TRBV19; TRBD2 is a possible D gene (7 bases). The ends were cut back, 1 base at V and 7 bases at J, with 14 bases in the middle. The germline gives CDR1 LNHDA, CDR2 SQIVND (reference sequence). The CDR3 runs to 15 residues. The CDR3 DNA sequence: TGTGCCAGTAGTATAGGAGGGGGGGCTAAAAATGAGCAGTTCTTC. Translating it yields CASSIGGGAKNEQFF. Full variable domain (rest looked up from reference TRBV19 and TRBJ2-1): DGGITQSPKYLFRKEGQNVTLSCEQNLNHDAMYWYRQDPGQGLRLIYYSQIVNDFQKGDIAEGYSVSREKKESFPLTVTSAQKNPTAFYLCASSIGGGAKNEQFFGPGTRLTVL.

The chain has TRBV28 and TRBJ1-1; possible D gene TRBD1, 5 bases. The germline V gene has CDR1 MDHEN and CDR2 SYDVKM. V shed 2 bases and J shed 4 bases, with 14 bases lying between them. This CDR3 is built from 15 residues. Here the CDR3 reads CASSLLGEVGTEAFF. The CDR3 DNA reads TGTGCCAGCAGTTTACTAGGGGAGGTCGGCACTGAAGCTTTCTTT.

V is TRBV6-5 and J is TRBJ1-6; a weak D match, TRBD1 (6 bases). The V end lost 0 bases, the J end lost 5 bases, and 11 bases lay between the germline ends. The CDR3 has 16 amino acids. Germline V lookup: CDR1 MNHEY, CDR2 SVGAGI. In DNA, the CDR3 is TGTGCCAGCAGTTACTCGAAGGGGGTCCATAATTCACCCCTCCACTTT. As protein: CASSYSKGVHNSPLHF.

CDR3 bases: TGTGCCAGCTCCCCTTTACAGGGGCCGAGACTAGCGGGGGACAATGAGCAGTTCTTC. Translated, it gives CASSPLQGPRLAGDNEQFF. The gene calls are TRBV18 and TRBJ2-1; 12 bases map to TRBD2. V trimming: 6 bases; J trimming: 5 bases; junction bases outside the gene matches: 17. Germline V CDR1 and CDR2: KGHSH, LQKENI. The CDR3 is made up of 19 amino acids. The full variable domain, completed using reference TRBV18 and TRBJ2-1, is NAGVMQNPRHLVRRRGQEARLRCSPMKGHSHVYWYRQLPEEGLKFMVYLQKENIIDESGMPKERFSAEFPKEGPSILRIQQVVRGDSAAYFCASSPLQGPRLAGDNEQFFGPGTRLTVL.

The chain uses TRBV5-4 and TRBJ2-7, with 9 bases lining up with TRBD1. V gave up 4 bases and J gave up 4 bases; unmatched junction bases: 9. This CDR3 is built from 15 residues. Germline assignment: CDR1 SGHNT and CDR2 YYREEE (reference sequence). The CDR3 coding sequence is TGTGCCAGCAGCGTGACCGGGACAGGGAGGTACGAGCAGTACTTC. Translating gives CASSVTGTGRYEQYF.

A single count supports this clone. The rearrangement links TRBV6-6 to TRBJ1-4; D unresolved. Germline CDR1 reads MNHNY; CDR2 reads SVGAGI (reference sequence). The CDR3 spans 13 residues. V shed 2 bases and J shed 5 bases, with 6 bases lying between them. The CDR3 sequence is CASSYDHNEKLFF. Written as DNA, the CDR3 is TGTGCCAGCAGTTACGACCACAATGAAAAACTGTTTTTT.

The CDR3 reads CASSPPLGGDAEAFF. The CDR3 nucleotides are TGTGCCAGCTCACCACCGCTAGGGGGGGACGCTGAAGCTTTCTTT. V is TRBV18 and J is TRBJ1-1; possibly TRBD1 for D (6 bases). CDR1 and CDR2 (germline): KGHSH, LQKENI. V was pared by 0 bases and J by 6 bases, with 14 bases between. This CDR3 has 15 amino acids. The entire variable domain, with the rest obtained from reference TRBV18 and TRBJ1-1, is as follows: NAGVMQNPRHLVRRRGQEARLRCSPMKGHSHVYWYRQLPEEGLKFMVYLQKENIIDESGMPKERFSAEFPKEGPSILRIQQVVRGDSAAYFCASSPPLGGDAEAFFGQGTRLTVV.

This sequence joins TRBV5-4 and TRBJ2-4, with D possibly TRBD1 on 6 matching bases. The germline V and J ends were trimmed by 4 bases and 5 bases, with 13 bases remaining between them. The germline V gene has CDR1 SGHNT and CDR2 YYREEE (reference sequence). The CDR3 totals 14 residues. Here the CDR3 DNA reads TGTGCCAGCAGCCCGACCAGGGGCCAAAACATTCAGTACTTC. Its translation is CASSPTRGQNIQYF.

The J gene is TRBJ2-3, the V gene TRBV6-4; D unclear. CDR1 MRHNA and CDR2 SNTAGT come from the germline V gene. Trimming left V 0 bases short and J 0 bases short, with 7 bases between. The CDR3 has 15 amino acids. The CDR3 here is CASSDSGRSTDTQYF. The CDR3 DNA reads TGTGCCAGCAGTGACTCTGGACGTAGCACAGATACGCAGTATTTT.

This sequence joins TRBV27 and TRBJ2-2, with D perhaps matching TRBD1 (5 bases). CDR1 is MNHEY, CDR2 SMNVEV, per germline (reference sequence). Trimming stripped 5 bases from V and 5 bases from J, with 18 bases between. The CDR3 contains 16 residues. The CDR3 nucleotides are TGTGCCAGCAGTATCGGACACATACCCGGGACCGGGGAGCTGTTTTTT. Residues: CASSIGHIPGTGELFF.

The sample holds one count of this clone. This chain uses TRBV5-1 with TRBJ2-5; 10 nucleotides line up with TRBD1. Germline V gene data show CDR1 as SGHRS and CDR2 as YFSETQ. With 4 bases clipped from V and 2 bases from J, the junction kept 5 bases outside the gene matches. There are 15 residues in the CDR3. CDR3 nucleotides: TGCGCCAGCAGCCGCGGACAGGGGGGACAAGAGACCCAGTACTTC. This sequence encodes CASSRGQGGQETQYF.

V is TRBV7-9 and J is TRBJ2-7; 13 bases line up with TRBD2. The germline gives CDR1 SEHNR, CDR2 FQNEAQ (reference sequence). The ends lost 6 bases at V and 1 base at J; junction bases unmatched: 9. This CDR3 contains 17 residues. CDR3 amino acids: CASRPNRTSGRSYEQYF. DNA of the CDR3: TGTGCCAGCAGACCAAACCGGACTAGCGGGAGATCCTACGAGCAGTACTTC.